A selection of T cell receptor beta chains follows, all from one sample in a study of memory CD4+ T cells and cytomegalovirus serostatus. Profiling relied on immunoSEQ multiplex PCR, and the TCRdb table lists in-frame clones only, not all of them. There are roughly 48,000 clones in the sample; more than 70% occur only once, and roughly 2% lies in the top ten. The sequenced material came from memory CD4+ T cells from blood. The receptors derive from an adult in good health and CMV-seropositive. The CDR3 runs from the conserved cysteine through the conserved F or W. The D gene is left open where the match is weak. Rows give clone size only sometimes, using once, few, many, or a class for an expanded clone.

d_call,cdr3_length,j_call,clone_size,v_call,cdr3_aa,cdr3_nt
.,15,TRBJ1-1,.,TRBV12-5,CASAPGGQGVAEAFF,TGTGCTAGTGCCCCGGGAGGGCAAGGAGTCGCTGAAGCTTTCTTT
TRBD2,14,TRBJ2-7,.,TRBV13,CASSRTSGTYEQYF,TGTGCCAGCAGCCGGACTAGCGGCACCTACGAGCAGTACTTC
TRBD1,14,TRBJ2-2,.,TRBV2,CASSGTGIPGELFF,TGTGCCAGCAGTGGGACAGGGATTCCCGGGGAGCTGTTTTTT
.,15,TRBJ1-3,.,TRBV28,CASSSPGGAGNTIYF,TGTGCCAGCAGTTCCCCGGGGGGCGCGGGAAACACCATATATTTT
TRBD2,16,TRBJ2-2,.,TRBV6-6,CASSYSRGGHTGELFF,TGTGCCAGCAGTTACTCCCGGGGAGGGCACACCGGGGAGCTGTTTTTT
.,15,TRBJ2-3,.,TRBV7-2,CASSLDRESTDTQYF,TGTGCCAGCAGCTTAGATCGGGAATCCACAGATACGCAGTATTTT
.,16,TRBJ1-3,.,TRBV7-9,CASSLASGLEGNTIYF,TGTGCCAGCAGCTTAGCCTCAGGACTAGAGGGAAACACCATATATTTT
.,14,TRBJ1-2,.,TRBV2,CASSEQGTNYGYTF,TGTGCCAGCAGTGAACAGGGAACTAACTATGGCTACACCTTC
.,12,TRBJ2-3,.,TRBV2,CASSVRGDTQYF,TGTGCCAGCAGTGTCCGGGGGGATACGCAGTATTTT
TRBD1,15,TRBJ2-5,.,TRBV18,CASSTGQGLQETQYF,TGTGCCAGCTCAACGGGACAGGGCCTCCAAGAGACCCAGTACTTC
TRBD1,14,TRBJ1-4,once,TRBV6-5,CASKQTGSDEKLFF,TGTGCCAGCAAACAGACAGGGTCCGATGAAAAACTGTTTTTT
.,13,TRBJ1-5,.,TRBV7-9,CASSVQGSQPQHF,TGTGCCAGCAGCGTTCAGGGATCCCAGCCCCAGCATTTT
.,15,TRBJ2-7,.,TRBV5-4,CASSPPGGQSYEQYF,TGTGCCAGCAGCCCCCCCGGGGGACAGTCCTACGAGCAGTACTTC
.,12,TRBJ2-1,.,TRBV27,CASSFWGRGQFF,TGTGCCAGCAGTTTTTGGGGTAGGGGGCAGTTCTTC
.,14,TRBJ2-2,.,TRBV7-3,CASSLGIGTGELFF,TGTGCCAGCAGCTTAGGCATAGGCACCGGGGAGCTGTTTTTT
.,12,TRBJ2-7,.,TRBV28,CASGFLQYEQYF,TGTGCCAGCGGATTTCTACAATACGAGCAGTACTTC
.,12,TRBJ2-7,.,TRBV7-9,CASSFAAYEQYF,TGTGCCAGCAGCTTTGCAGCCTACGAGCAGTACTTC
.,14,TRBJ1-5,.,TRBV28,CASLNPVGNQPQHF,TGTGCCAGCCTCAACCCAGTGGGCAATCAGCCCCAGCATTTT
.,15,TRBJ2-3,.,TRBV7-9,CASSLGQSFTDTQYF,TGTGCCAGCAGCTTAGGACAGTCGTTCACAGATACGCAGTATTTT
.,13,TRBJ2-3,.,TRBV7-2,CASGLAISDTQYF,TGTGCCAGCGGGTTAGCTATATCAGATACGCAGTATTTT
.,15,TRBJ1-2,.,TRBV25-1,CASGKINSGSRGYTF,TGTGCCAGCGGCAAAATAAACAGTGGCTCGAGAGGCTACACCTTC
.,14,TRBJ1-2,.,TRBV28,CASSFDGANYGYTF,TGTGCCAGCAGTTTTGACGGGGCTAACTATGGCTACACCTTC
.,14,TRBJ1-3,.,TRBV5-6,CASSLRISGNTIYF,TGTGCCAGCAGCCTGCGGATCTCTGGAAACACCATATATTTT
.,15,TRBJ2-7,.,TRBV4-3,CASSQERGSPYEQYF,TGCGCCAGCAGCCAAGAACGGGGTTCCCCCTACGAGCAGTACTTC
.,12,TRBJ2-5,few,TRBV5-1,CASSPEGETQYF,TGCGCCAGCAGTCCCGAGGGAGAGACCCAGTACTTC
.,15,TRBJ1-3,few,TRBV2,CASMEGTISGNTIYF,TGTGCCAGCATGGAGGGGACGATATCTGGAAACACCATATATTTT
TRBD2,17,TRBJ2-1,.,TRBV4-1,CASSYRDGAGSHNEQFF,TGCGCCAGCAGCTACCGGGACGGAGCGGGATCCCACAATGAGCAGTTCTTC